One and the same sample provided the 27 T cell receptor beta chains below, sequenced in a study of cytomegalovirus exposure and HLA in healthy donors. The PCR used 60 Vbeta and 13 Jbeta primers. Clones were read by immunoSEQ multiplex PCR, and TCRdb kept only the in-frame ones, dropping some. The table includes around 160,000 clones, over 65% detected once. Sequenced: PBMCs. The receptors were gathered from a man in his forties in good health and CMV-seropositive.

The CDR3 is CASSQDLDTDTQYF. The CDR3 bases are TGTGCCAGCAGCCAAGATTTAGACACAGATACGCAGTATTTT. The V and J genes are TRBV4-2 and TRBJ2-3; D remains ambiguous. In germline, CDR1 is LGHNA, CDR2 YNFKEQ. The CDR3 is made up of 14 amino acids. Trimming stripped 0 bases from V and 2 bases from J, with 6 bases between.

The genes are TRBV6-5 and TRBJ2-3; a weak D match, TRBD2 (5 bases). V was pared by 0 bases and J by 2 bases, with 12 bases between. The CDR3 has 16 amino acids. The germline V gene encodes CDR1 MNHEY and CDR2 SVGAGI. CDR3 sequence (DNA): TGTGCCAGCAGTTACTCGCGGGTTACTACCACAGATACGCAGTATTTT. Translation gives CASSYSRVTTTDTQYF.

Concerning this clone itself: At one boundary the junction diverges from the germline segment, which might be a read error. CDR3 region: CASSLFTGVWQPRHF. For the CDR3, the DNA is TGTGCCAGCAGTTTGTTTACAGGAGTTTGGCAGCCCCGGCATTTT. The V and J genes are TRBV28 and TRBJ1-5; tentative D call: TRBD1 (5 bases). The V gene's germline CDR1 is MDHEN and CDR2 SYDVKM. CDR3 length: 15 amino acids.

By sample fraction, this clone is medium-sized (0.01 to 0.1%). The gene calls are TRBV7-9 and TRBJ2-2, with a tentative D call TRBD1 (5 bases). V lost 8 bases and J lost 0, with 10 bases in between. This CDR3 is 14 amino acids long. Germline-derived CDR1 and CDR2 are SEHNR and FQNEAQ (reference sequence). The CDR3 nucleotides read TGTGCCAGCCTGTCAGGGACGAACACCGGGGAGCTGTTTTTT. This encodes CASLSGTNTGELFF.

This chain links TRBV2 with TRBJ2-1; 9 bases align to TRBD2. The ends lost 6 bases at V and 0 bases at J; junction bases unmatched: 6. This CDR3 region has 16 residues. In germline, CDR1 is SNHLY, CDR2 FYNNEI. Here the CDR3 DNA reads TGTGCCAGCAGGAGAGAGGGACTAGCCTCCTACAATGAGCAGTTCTTC. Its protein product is CASRREGLASYNEQFF.

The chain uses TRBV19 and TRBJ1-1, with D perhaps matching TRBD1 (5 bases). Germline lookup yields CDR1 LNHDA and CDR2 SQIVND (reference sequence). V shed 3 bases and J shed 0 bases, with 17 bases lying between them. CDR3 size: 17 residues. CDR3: CASSMTAVLPMNTEAFF. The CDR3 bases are TGTGCCAGTAGTATGACAGCCGTCCTTCCTATGAACACTGAAGCTTTCTTT. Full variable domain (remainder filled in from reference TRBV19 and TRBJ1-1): DGGITQSPKYLFRKEGQNVTLSCEQNLNHDAMYWYRQDPGQGLRLIYYSQIVNDFQKGDIAEGYSVSREKKESFPLTVTSAQKNPTAFYLCASSMTAVLPMNTEAFFGQGTRLTVV.

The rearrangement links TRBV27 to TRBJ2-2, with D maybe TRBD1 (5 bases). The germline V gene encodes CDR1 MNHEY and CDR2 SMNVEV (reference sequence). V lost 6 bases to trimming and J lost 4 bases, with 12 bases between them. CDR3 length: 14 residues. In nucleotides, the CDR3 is TGTGCCAGCAGAGGGGAAGGGGCCACCGGGGAGCTGTTTTTT. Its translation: CASRGEGATGELFF.

This CDR3 reads CASSSGGDWETQYF. DNA for the CDR3: TGTGCCAGCAGCTCCGGGGGGGACTGGGAGACCCAGTACTTC. V usage is TRBV2 and J usage is TRBJ2-5; 8 bases agree with TRBD2. This CDR3 contains 14 residues. Trimming at V came to 6 bases and at J to 5 bases, leaving 8 bases not matched to a gene. Germline CDR1 SNHLY, CDR2 FYNNEI.

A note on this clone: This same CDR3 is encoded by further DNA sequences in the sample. The CDR3 DNA follows: TGTGCCAGCAGTTATGCGGCAGGGGATTTCCCCCAGCATTTT. Translating it yields CASSYAAGDFPQHF. The J gene is TRBJ1-5, the V gene TRBV6-5; D perhaps matches TRBD1 (6 bases). V lost 3 bases to trimming and J lost 10 bases, with 16 bases between them. The CDR3 is made up of 14 amino acids. The germline gives CDR1 MNHEY, CDR2 SVGAGI.

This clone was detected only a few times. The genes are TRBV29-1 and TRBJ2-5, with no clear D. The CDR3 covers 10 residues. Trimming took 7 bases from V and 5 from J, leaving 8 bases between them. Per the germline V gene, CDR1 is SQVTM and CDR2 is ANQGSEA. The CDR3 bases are TGCAGCGCTAGAGAGGAGACCCAGTACTTC. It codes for CSAREETQYF.

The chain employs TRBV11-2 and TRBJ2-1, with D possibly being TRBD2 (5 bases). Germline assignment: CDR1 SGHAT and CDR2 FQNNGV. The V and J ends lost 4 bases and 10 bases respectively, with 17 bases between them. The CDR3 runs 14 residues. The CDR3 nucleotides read TGTGCCAGCAGCTCAGATCGGGGAGAGAACGAGCAGTTCTTC. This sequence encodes CASSSDRGENEQFF.

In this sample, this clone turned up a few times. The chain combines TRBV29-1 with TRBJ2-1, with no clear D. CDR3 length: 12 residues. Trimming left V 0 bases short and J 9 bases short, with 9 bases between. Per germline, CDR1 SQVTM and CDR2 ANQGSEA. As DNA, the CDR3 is TGCAGCGTTGAAGATATCGCGGTTGAGCAGTTCTTC. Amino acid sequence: CSVEDIAVEQFF.

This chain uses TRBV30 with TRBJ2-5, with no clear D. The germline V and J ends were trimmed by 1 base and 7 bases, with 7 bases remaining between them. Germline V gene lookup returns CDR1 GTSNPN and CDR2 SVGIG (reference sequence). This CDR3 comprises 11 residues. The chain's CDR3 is CAWSGLLTQYF. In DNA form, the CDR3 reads TGTGCCTGGAGTGGACTGCTGACCCAGTACTTC. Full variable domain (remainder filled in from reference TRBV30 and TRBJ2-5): SQTIHQWPATLVQPVGSPLSLECTVEGTSNPNLYWYRQAAGRGLQLLFYSVGIGQISSEVPQNLSASRPQDRQFILSSKKLLLSDSGFYLCAWSGLLTQYFGPGTRLLVL.

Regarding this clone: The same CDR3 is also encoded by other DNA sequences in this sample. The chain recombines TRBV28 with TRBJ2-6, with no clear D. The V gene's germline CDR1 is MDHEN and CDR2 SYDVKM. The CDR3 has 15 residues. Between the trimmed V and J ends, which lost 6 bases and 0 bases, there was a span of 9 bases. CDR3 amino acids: CASSGSSSGANVLTF. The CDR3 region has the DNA TGTGCCAGCAGCGGGTCTAGCTCTGGGGCCAACGTCCTGACTTTC.

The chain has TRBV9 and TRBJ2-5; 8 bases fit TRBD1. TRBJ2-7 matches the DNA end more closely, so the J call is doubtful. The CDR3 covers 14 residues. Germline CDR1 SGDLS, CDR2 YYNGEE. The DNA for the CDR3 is TGTGCCAGCAGTGGAGGACAGGGCGGGTACGAGCAGTACTTC. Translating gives CASSGGQGGYEQYF.

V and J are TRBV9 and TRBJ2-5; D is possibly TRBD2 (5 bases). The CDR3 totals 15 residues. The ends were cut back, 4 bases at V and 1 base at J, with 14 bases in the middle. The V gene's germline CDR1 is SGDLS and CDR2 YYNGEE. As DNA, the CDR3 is TGTGCCAGCAGCCCCTACGCGGGCTTCCAAGAGACCCAGTACTTC. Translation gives CASSPYAGFQETQYF.

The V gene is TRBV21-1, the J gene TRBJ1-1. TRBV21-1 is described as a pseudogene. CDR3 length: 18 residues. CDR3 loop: CASSPRKPRFPTNTEAFF. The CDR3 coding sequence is TGTGCCAGCAGCCCTCGAAAACCTAGGTTCCCCACTAACACTGAAGCTTTCTTT.

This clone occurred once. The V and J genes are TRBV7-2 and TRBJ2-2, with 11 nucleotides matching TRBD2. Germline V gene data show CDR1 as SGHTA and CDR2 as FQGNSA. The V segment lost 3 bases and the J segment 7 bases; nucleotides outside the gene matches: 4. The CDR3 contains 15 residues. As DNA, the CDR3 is TGTGCCAGCAGCTTCACGGGACTAGCGGTCGGGGAGCTGTTTTTT. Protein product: CASSFTGLAVGELFF.

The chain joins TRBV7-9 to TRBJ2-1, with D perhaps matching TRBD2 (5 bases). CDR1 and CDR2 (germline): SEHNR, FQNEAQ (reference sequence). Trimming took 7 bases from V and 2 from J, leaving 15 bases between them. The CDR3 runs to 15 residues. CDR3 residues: CASTSRESPYNEQFF. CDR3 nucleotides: TGTGCCAGCACTTCACGGGAATCCCCCTACAATGAGCAGTTCTTC.

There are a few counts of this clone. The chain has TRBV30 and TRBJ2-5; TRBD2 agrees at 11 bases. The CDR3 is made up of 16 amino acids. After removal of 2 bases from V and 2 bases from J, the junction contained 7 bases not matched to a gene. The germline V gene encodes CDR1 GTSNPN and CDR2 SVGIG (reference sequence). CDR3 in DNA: TGTGCCTGGAGTACTAGCGGGAGTGGGGGGCAAGAGACCCAGTACTTC. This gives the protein CAWSTSGSGGQETQYF.

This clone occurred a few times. The CDR3 region has the DNA TGTGCCAGCAGGCGGTTGGTCAACCTCCCTGAAGCTTTCTTT. Protein: CASRRLVNLPEAFF. The V gene is TRBV2, the J gene TRBJ1-1; no firm D call. The germline CDR1 and CDR2 sequences are SNHLY and FYNNEI. This CDR3 region has 14 residues. V shed 6 bases and J shed 6 bases, with 17 bases lying between them.

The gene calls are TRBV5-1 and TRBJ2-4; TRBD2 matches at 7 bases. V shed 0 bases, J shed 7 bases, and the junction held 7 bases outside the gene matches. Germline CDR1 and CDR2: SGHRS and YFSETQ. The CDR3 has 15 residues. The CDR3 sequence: CASSLAARDYNIQYF. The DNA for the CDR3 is TGCGCCAGCAGCTTGGCCGCCAGGGACTACAACATTCAGTACTTC.

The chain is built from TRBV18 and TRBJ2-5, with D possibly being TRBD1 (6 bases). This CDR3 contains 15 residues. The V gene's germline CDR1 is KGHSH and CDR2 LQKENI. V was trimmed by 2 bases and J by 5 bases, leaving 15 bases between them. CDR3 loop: CASSPTDSGAETQYF. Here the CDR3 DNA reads TGTGCCAGCTCACCAACGGACAGCGGTGCGGAGACCCAGTACTTC.

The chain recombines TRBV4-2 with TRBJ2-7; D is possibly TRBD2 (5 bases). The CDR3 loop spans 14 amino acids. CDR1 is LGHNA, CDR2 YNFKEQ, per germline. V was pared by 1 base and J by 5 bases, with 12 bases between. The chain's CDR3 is CASSQAPGNDEQYF. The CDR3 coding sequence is TGTGCCAGCAGCCAAGCCCCCGGGAATGACGAGCAGTACTTC.

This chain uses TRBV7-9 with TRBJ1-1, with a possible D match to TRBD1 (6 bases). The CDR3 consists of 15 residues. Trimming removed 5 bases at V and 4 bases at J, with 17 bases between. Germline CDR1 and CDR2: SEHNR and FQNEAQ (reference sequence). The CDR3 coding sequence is TGTGCCAGCAGCCGATTAGGGGGTGTGGGCACTGAAGCTTTCTTT. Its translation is CASSRLGGVGTEAFF. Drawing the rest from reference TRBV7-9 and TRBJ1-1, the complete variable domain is DTGVSQNPRHKITKRGQNVTFRCDPISEHNRLYWYRQTLGQGPEFLTYFQNEAQLEKSRLLSDRFSAERPKGSFSTLEIQRTEQGDSAMYLCASSRLGGVGTEAFFGQGTRLTVV.

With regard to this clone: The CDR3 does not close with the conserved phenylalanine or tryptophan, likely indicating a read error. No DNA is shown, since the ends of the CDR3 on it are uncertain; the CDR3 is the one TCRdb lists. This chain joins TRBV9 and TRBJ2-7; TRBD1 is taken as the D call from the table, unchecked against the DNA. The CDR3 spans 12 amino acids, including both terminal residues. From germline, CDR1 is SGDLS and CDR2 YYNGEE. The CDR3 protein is CASTDCGGTPMS.

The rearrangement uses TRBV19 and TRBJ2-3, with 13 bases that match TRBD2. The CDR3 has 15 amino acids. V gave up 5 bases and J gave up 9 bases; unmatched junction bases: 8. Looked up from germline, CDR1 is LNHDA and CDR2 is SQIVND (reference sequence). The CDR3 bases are TGTGCCAGTAGTGCCCTACTAGCGGGAGGGCGAACGCAGTATTTT. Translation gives CASSALLAGGRTQYF.